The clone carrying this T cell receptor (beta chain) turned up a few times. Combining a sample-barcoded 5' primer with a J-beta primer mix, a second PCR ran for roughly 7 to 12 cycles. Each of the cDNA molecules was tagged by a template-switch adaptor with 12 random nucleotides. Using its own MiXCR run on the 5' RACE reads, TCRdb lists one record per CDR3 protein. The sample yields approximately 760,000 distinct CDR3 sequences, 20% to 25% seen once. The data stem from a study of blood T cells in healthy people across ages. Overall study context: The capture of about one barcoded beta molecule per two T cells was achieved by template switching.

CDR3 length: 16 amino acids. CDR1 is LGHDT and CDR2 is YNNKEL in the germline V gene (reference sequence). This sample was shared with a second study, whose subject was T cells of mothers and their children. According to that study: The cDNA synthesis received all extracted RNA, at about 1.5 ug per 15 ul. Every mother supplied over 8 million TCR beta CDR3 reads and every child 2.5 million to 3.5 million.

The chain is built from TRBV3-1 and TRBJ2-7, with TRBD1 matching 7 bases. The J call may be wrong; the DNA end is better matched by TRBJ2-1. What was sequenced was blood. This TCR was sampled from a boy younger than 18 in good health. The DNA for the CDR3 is TGTGCCAGCAGCGCAAGGGGGCCCTACTCATACAATGAGCAGTTCTTC. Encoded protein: CASSARGPYSYNEQFF.